The 30 T cell receptor beta chains in this list originate from one sample, sequenced in a study of control samples from healthy donors and cancer patients. Generated by immunoSEQ multiplex PCR, the TCRdb table keeps only in-frame clones and is missing some. Here the sample spans about 71,000 clones, 89% being singletons. Sequencing was carried out using PBMCs. The source is a man between 60 and 70 years old with lung cancer.

The chain employs TRBV29-1 and TRBJ1-2, with 7 positions matching TRBD1. This CDR3 contains 13 residues. The V segment lost 5 bases and the J segment 3 bases; nucleotides outside the gene matches: 6. Per germline, CDR1 SQVTM and CDR2 ANQGSEA. CDR3 DNA: TGCAGCGTTCTACAGGGGATGGACTATGGCTACACCTTC. This codes for CSVLQGMDYGYTF. Combining the CDR3 with reference TRBV29-1 and TRBJ1-2 gives the whole variable domain SAVISQKPSRDICQRGTSLTIQCQVDSQVTMMFWYRQQPGQSLTLIATANQGSEATYESGFVIDKFPISRPNLTFSTLTVSNMSPEDSSIYLCSVLQGMDYGYTFGSGTRLTVV.

The chain is built from TRBV18 and TRBJ2-3, with 9 positions matching TRBD1. Germline CDR1 and CDR2: KGHSH and LQKENI. The CDR3 runs 14 residues. The J segment lost 0 bases and the V segment lost 7 bases, leaving 2 bases of the junction unmatched. The CDR3 bases are TGTGCCAGCTTCGACAGGGGGAGCACAGATACGCAGTATTTT. This gives the protein CASFDRGSTDTQYF.

The genes are TRBV14 and TRBJ2-5, with D unclear. Germline assignment: CDR1 SGHDN and CDR2 FVKESK. The V end was cut by 1 base, the J end by 4 bases, with 4 bases between. The CDR3 spans 12 residues. Here the CDR3 reads CASSQVRETQYF. The CDR3 DNA follows: TGTGCCAGCAGCCAAGTAAGAGAGACCCAGTACTTC. The entire variable domain, with the rest obtained from reference TRBV14 and TRBJ2-5, is as follows: EAGVTQFPSHSVIEKGQTVTLRCDPISGHDNLYWYRRVMGKEIKFLLHFVKESKQDESGMPNNRFLAERTGGTYSTLKVQPAELEDSGVYFCASSQVRETQYFGPGTRLLVL.

The gene calls are TRBV6-6 and TRBJ1-2, with TRBD1 as a possible D gene (6 bases). V was clipped by 5 bases and J by 6 bases, with 13 bases between them. The CDR3 spans 13 residues. Germline CDR1 and CDR2: MNHNY and SVGAGI (reference sequence). CDR3 in DNA: TGTGCCAGCAGTACAGGGTACAGTAATGGCTACACCTTC. Amino acid sequence: CASSTGYSNGYTF.

V usage is TRBV4-2 and J usage is TRBJ1-4, with D tentatively TRBD1 (5 bases). CDR3 length: 15 amino acids. Per germline, CDR1 LGHNA and CDR2 YNFKEQ. Trimming shortened V by 1 base and J by 6 bases, and 12 bases separated the two germline ends. The DNA for the CDR3 is TGTGCCAGCAGCCAAGGCGGGACCGGGGATGAAAAACTGTTTTTT. Its protein product is CASSQGGTGDEKLFF.

V and J are TRBV9 and TRBJ1-2; maybe TRBD1 (5 bases). The length of the CDR3 is 15 residues. The V gene's germline CDR1 is SGDLS and CDR2 YYNGEE. Trimming removed 4 bases at V and 7 bases at J, with 20 bases between. The CDR3 protein is CASSPTQEVRGGYTF. The CDR3 nucleotides read TGTGCCAGCAGCCCGACACAGGAAGTGAGGGGTGGCTACACCTTC.

V gene TRBV7-2 combines with J gene TRBJ1-6; 8 nucleotides agree with TRBD1. CDR3 length equals 14 residues. The junction had 5 bases not matched to a gene; V was cut back by 4 bases and J by 9 bases. Germline CDR1 and CDR2: SGHTA and FQGNSA. CDR3 nucleotides: TGTGCCAGCAGCTCTGACAGGGGTATTTCACCCCTCCACTTT. As protein: CASSSDRGISPLHF.

The chain couples TRBV6-5 to TRBJ2-7, with a weak D call TRBD2 (6 bases). The CDR3 is 15 amino acids. The germline CDR1 and CDR2 sequences are MNHEY and SVGAGI. V was cut by 0 bases and J by 6 bases, with 15 bases left in between. CDR3 protein: CASSYSTSSLAEQYF. CDR3 sequence (DNA): TGTGCCAGCAGTTACTCCACTAGCTCCCTCGCCGAGCAGTACTTC.

This clone was counted only a few times. The CDR3 bases are TGTGCCAGCAGCGCCGGGACAGGGAGAAGCAATCAGCCCCAGCATTTT. Residues: CASSAGTGRSNQPQHF. The chain combines TRBV11-1 with TRBJ1-5; the match to TRBD1 covers 9 bases. Per germline, CDR1 SGHAT and CDR2 FQDESV (reference sequence). Unmatched junction bases numbered 6, after V lost 5 bases and J lost 1 base. The CDR3 consists of 16 residues.

The chain is built from TRBV10-1 and TRBJ1-2; 9 nucleotides line up with TRBD1. The CDR3 loop spans 12 amino acids. Germline V gives CDR1 WNHNN, CDR2 SYGVQD (reference sequence). Trimming cost V 5 bases and J 7 bases; bases outside gene matches: 2. The CDR3 bases are TGCGCCAGCAGTACAGGGGGCTCTGGCTACACCTTC. This sequence encodes CASSTGGSGYTF.

The chain is built from TRBV7-2 and TRBJ1-5, with D perhaps TRBD1 (6 bases). Between the trimmed V and J ends, which lost 6 bases and 0 bases, there was a span of 9 bases. This CDR3 region has 14 residues. CDR1 is SGHTA and CDR2 is FQGNSA in the germline V gene. In DNA form, the CDR3 reads TGTGCCAGCAGTTTGGACAGTAGCAATCAGCCCCAGCATTTT. It codes for CASSLDSSNQPQHF.

This clone was recorded once. The V gene is TRBV6-1, the J gene TRBJ1-5, with unresolved D. Trimming cost V 3 bases and J 9 bases, with 18 bases left between them. This CDR3 is built from 15 residues. Germline loops: CDR1 MNHNS, CDR2 SASEGT. The CDR3 region has the DNA TGTGCCAGCAGTGACGGTCCAGGCTCCAAGGGGCCCCAGCATTTT. Its translation: CASSDGPGSKGPQHF.

The chain carries TRBV25-1 and TRBJ1-2; D gene uncertain. CDR1 is MGHDK, CDR2 SYGVNS, per germline. This CDR3 is built from 12 residues. The V and J ends lost 3 bases and 7 bases respectively, with 9 bases between them. This chain's CDR3 is CASSDLVSGYTF. CDR3 bases: TGTGCCAGCAGTGACCTAGTCAGTGGCTACACCTTC.

This chain links TRBV6-5 with TRBJ2-7; D remains unclear. The V gene's germline CDR1 is MNHEY and CDR2 SVGAGI. CDR3 length: 14 amino acids. The V and J ends lost 3 bases and 1 base respectively, with 10 bases between them. Here the CDR3 DNA reads TGTGCCAGCAGTTATGGCCCAGAGTCCTACGAGCAGTACGTC. Translating gives CASSYGPESYEQYV.

CDR3 residues: CASTGQANYGYTF. The CDR3 DNA reads as TGTGCCAGCACGGGACAGGCGAATTATGGCTACACCTTC. This sequence joins TRBV2 and TRBJ1-2; 8 bases align to TRBD1. Germline assignment: CDR1 SNHLY and CDR2 FYNNEI. This CDR3 has 13 residues. J was trimmed by 5 bases and V by 7 bases; bases with no gene match: 6.

The chain has TRBV5-1 and TRBJ1-1; 7 bases are shared with TRBD1. Germline CDR1 reads SGHRS; CDR2 reads YFSETQ. The V segment lost 4 bases and the J segment 6 bases; nucleotides outside the gene matches: 21. This CDR3 is 18 amino acids long. The CDR3 DNA is TGCGCCAGCAGCGCCTATACGGGACAGCTTAAACCCTCCTCTGAAGCTTTCTTT. Residues: CASSAYTGQLKPSSEAFF.

This CDR3 is CASSLVSGGATGANVLTF. For the CDR3, the DNA is TGTGCCAGCAGCTTAGTGAGCGGGGGGGCCACTGGGGCCAACGTCCTGACTTTC. The V and J genes are TRBV11-3 and TRBJ2-6; 10 positions agree with TRBD2. V dropped 1 base and J dropped 2; count of bases not matched to a gene: 5. Per germline, CDR1 SGHNT and CDR2 YENEEA. This CDR3 spans 18 amino acids.

The chain couples TRBV2 to TRBJ1-2; 8 bases align to TRBD1. The CDR3 is 13 amino acids. Germline V gene lookup returns CDR1 SNHLY and CDR2 FYNNEI. V lost 6 bases to trimming and J lost 7 bases; unmatched junction nucleotides: 7. Here the CDR3 DNA reads TGTGCCAGCAGCGCACAGGGGGGAAGTGGCTACACCTTC. Translation: CASSAQGGSGYTF. Based on the CDR3 plus reference TRBV2 and TRBJ1-2, the full variable domain is EPEVTQTPSHQVTQMGQEVILRCVPISNHLYFYWYRQILGQKVEFLVSFYNNEISEKSEIFDDQFSVERPDGSNFTLKIRSTKLEDSAMYFCASSAQGGSGYTFGSGTRLTVV.

The chain recombines TRBV30 with TRBJ2-1; D remains ambiguous. This CDR3 has 12 amino acids. CDR1 and CDR2 (germline): GTSNPN, SVGIG (reference sequence). Trimming took 0 bases from V and 8 from J, leaving 8 bases between them. The CDR3 is CAWSVQFDEQFF. The DNA of the CDR3 is TGTGCCTGGAGTGTACAATTTGATGAGCAGTTCTTC. The entire variable domain, with the rest obtained from reference TRBV30 and TRBJ2-1, is as follows: SQTIHQWPATLVQPVGSPLSLECTVEGTSNPNLYWYRQAAGRGLQLLFYSVGIGQISSEVPQNLSASRPQDRQFILSSKKLLLSDSGFYLCAWSVQFDEQFFGPGTRLTVL.

The genes are TRBV7-9 and TRBJ1-2; a weak D match, TRBD1 (5 bases). The CDR3 is 14 residues long. Per the germline V gene, CDR1 is SEHNR and CDR2 is FQNEAQ (reference sequence). Trimming left V 5 bases short and J 7 bases short, with 17 bases between. As DNA, the CDR3 is TGTGCCAGCAGCCAAGGGGCAGGGCGAAGTGGCTACACCTTC. The encoded protein is CASSQGAGRSGYTF.

The chain couples TRBV9 to TRBJ1-1, with D uncertain. The CDR3 length is 14 residues. The germline CDR1 and CDR2 sequences are SGDLS and YYNGEE. V gave up 3 bases and J gave up 4 bases, with 13 bases separating them. The CDR3 DNA follows: TGTGCCAGCAGCGCCCTCCCTGGTAGCACTGAAGCTTTCTTT. This sequence encodes CASSALPGSTEAFF.

This chain uses TRBV5-8 with TRBJ1-1; maybe TRBD1 (5 bases). From germline, CDR1 is SGHTS and CDR2 YDEGEE. This CDR3 is 14 amino acids long. Trimming stripped 4 bases from V and 0 bases from J, with 10 bases between. The CDR3 DNA sequence: TGTGCCAGCAGCCACGGGACTGTGAACACTGAAGCTTTCTTT. Its translation: CASSHGTVNTEAFF.

The V and J genes are TRBV9 and TRBJ1-1; no clear D gene. V dropped 2 bases and J dropped 4 bases, with 12 bases sitting between them. Germline loops: CDR1 SGDLS, CDR2 YYNGEE. CDR3 length equals 14 residues. The CDR3 DNA reads as TGTGCCAGCAGCGTTTCCCGGACCTCCACTGAAGCTTTCTTT. Translating gives CASSVSRTSTEAFF.

The gene calls are TRBV18 and TRBJ2-5; D uncertain. Germline lookup yields CDR1 KGHSH and CDR2 LQKENI. V lost 4 bases, J lost 5 bases, and 14 bases lay in between. This CDR3 spans 14 amino acids. The CDR3 DNA follows: TGTGCCAGCTCACAAGGCAGGTCCGGGGAGACCCAGTACTTC. Its translation is CASSQGRSGETQYF.

The rearrangement uses TRBV29-1 and TRBJ1-2; D gene ambiguous. Trimming left V 3 bases short and J 8 bases short, with 13 bases between. The CDR3 spans 12 residues. Germline V gives CDR1 SQVTM, CDR2 ANQGSEA. The CDR3 protein is CSVEVPPRGYTF. In DNA form, the CDR3 reads TGCAGCGTTGAGGTACCCCCACGAGGCTACACCTTC.

J is TRBJ1-1 and V is TRBV9; D unresolved. Germline CDR1 is SGDLS and CDR2 is YYNGEE. The CDR3 sequence is 13 residues long. Trimming pared 6 bases from V and 5 bases from J, leaving 14 bases between. CDR3 sequence: CASTLGEGTEAFF. In DNA, the CDR3 is TGTGCCAGCACCCTAGGAGAAGGTACTGAAGCTTTCTTT.

This clone was counted once. The chain has TRBV30 and TRBJ2-2; D call uncertain. Per the germline V gene, CDR1 is GTSNPN and CDR2 is SVGIG (reference sequence). Trimming pared 4 bases from V and 4 bases from J, leaving 13 bases between. This CDR3 contains 14 residues. CDR3 nucleotides: TGTGCCTGGAACGGTGCGGACCGCACCGGGGAGCTGTTTTTT. Its translation: CAWNGADRTGELFF.

In its sample, this clone was seen once. The V call is TRBV27, the J call TRBJ1-5; possible D gene TRBD1, 6 bases. Trimming stripped 7 bases from V and 4 bases from J, with 20 bases between. This CDR3 comprises 16 residues. Germline V gives CDR1 MNHEY, CDR2 SMNVEV (reference sequence). The CDR3: CASTFLAGQGNQPQHF. The CDR3 DNA reads as TGTGCCAGCACCTTCCTCGCGGGGCAGGGGAATCAGCCCCAGCATTTT.

The table lists this clone with a few counts. The chain carries TRBV15 and TRBJ1-5; D remains unclear. Germline CDR1 and CDR2: LNHNV and YYDKDF (reference sequence). This CDR3 is built from 12 residues. Deletions cut 4 bases from V and 5 bases from J, with 6 bases between. This chain's CDR3 is CATSNGYQPQHF. CDR3 nucleotides: TGTGCCACCAGCAATGGATATCAGCCCCAGCATTTT.

This clone has just a few counts. CDR3 sequence: CAISPGTSVQETQYF. In DNA, the CDR3 is TGTGCCATCAGTCCTGGGACTAGCGTCCAAGAGACCCAGTACTTC. V usage is TRBV10-3 and J usage is TRBJ2-5, with TRBD2 identical over 10 bases. There are 15 residues in the CDR3. Germline V gene lookup returns CDR1 ENHRY and CDR2 SYGVKD. V dropped 5 bases and J dropped 1; count of bases not matched to a gene: 4.